This T cell receptor beta chain was sequenced for a study of T cells in tuberculosis. For the study at large: Samples predate treatment or fall within its first 7 days.

The ends lost 6 bases at V and 0 bases at J; junction bases unmatched: 2. Germline V gives CDR1 SNHLY, CDR2 FYNNEI. This CDR3 is 14 amino acids long. The time point was: new active TB diagnosis, blood taken before or within 7 days of starting treatment. In regard to this clone: Its antigen is still unknown.

Profiled with immunoSEQ multiplex PCR; TCRdb holds only in-frame clones, not every one. Of over 25,000 clones in the sample, around 92% were seen once. Study observations and caveats: A GMM-specific repertoire classifier reached 80% to 90% accuracy, AUROC under 0.95.

This receptor was obtained from an adult with tuberculosis. Some clones in this sample may be carry-over from other donors' samples. Material: PBMCs, obtained at tuberculosis diagnosis. The chain uses TRBV2 and TRBJ1-5; 7 nucleotides align to TRBD1. CDR3: CASSRDSSNQPQHF. In DNA form, the CDR3 reads TGTGCCAGCAGCCGGGACAGTAGCAATCAGCCCCAGCATTTT. Looking up the rest from reference TRBV2 and TRBJ1-5 gives the full variable domain: EPEVTQTPSHQVTQMGQEVILRCVPISNHLYFYWYRQILGQKVEFLVSFYNNEISEKSEIFDDQFSVERPDGSNFTLKIRSTKLEDSAMYFCASSRDSSNQPQHFGDGTRLSIL.